These 8 T cell receptor beta chains came from one sample sequenced in a study of T cells in Graves' hyperthyroidism and ophthalmopathy. It was RNA transcripts that yielded the amplified TCR beta CDR3 regions. HTBI primers were used for first-round RT-PCR of the TCR CDR3. TCRdb recomputed calls from the multiplex PCR reads with MiXCR, one row per CDR3 protein. The table shows fewer than 400,000 distinct CDR3 sequences, with 15% to 19% occurring only once. The specimen sequenced was blood. These receptors were taken from a woman under 30 with Graves' hyperthyroidism that later progressed to Graves' ophthalmopathy.

This clonotype was observed a handful of times. The chain has TRBV6-2 or TRBV6-3 and TRBJ2-2, with TRBD1 matching over 7 bases. The CDR3 covers 15 residues. The J segment lost 1 base and the V segment lost 6 bases, leaving 5 bases of the junction unmatched. Germline V lookup: CDR1 MNHEY, CDR2 SVGEGT. The DNA for the CDR3 is TGTGCCAGCAGCCCGACAGGGAAGAACACCGGGGAGCTGTTTTTT. The encoded protein is CASSPTGKNTGELFF.

This clonotype was counted many times. The chain is built from TRBV20-1 and TRBJ1-6; D may be TRBD1 (5 bases). V shed 6 bases and J shed 5 bases, with 17 bases lying between them. The germline CDR1 and CDR2 sequences are DFQATT and SNEGSKA (reference sequence). This CDR3 has 15 amino acids. The CDR3 loop is CSALLGGRNNSPLHF. For the CDR3, the DNA is TGCAGTGCCCTGTTGGGGGGGAGAAATAATTCACCCCTCCACTTT.

A remark on this clonotype: A much larger clone is a single base away; this may be a read error. Here the CDR3 omits its conserved ending phenylalanine or tryptophan, so a read error is the likely source. The rearrangement links TRBV10-3 to TRBJ1-2, with 7 bases identical to TRBD1. CDR3 length equals 17 residues. Germline assignment: CDR1 ENHRY and CDR2 SYGVKD. V gave up 2 bases and J gave up 7 bases; unmatched junction bases: 16. CDR3 sequence: CAISEPPRVRGSSGYTL. The CDR3, as DNA: TGTGCCATCAGTGAGCCCCCCCGCGTCAGGGGGTCGAGTGGCTACACCCTC.

The chain has TRBV5-5 and TRBJ2-5, with 16 bases lining up with TRBD2. The CDR3 loop spans 19 amino acids. The germline V gene has CDR1 SGHKS and CDR2 YYEKEE (reference sequence). V lost 3 bases and J lost 0; bases outside the gene matches: 8. The CDR3 nucleotides are TGTGCCAGCAGCTCCCCCGGGACTAGCGGGAGGGCCGACCAAGAGACCCAGTACTTC. This codes for CASSSPGTSGRADQETQYF.

The chain has TRBV9 and TRBJ2-1, with D unclear. CDR1 is SGDLS and CDR2 is YYNGEE in the germline V gene. The CDR3 has 13 residues. V was cut by 0 bases and J by 9 bases, with 10 bases left in between. The CDR3 loop is CASSVEASGEQFF. The CDR3 region has the DNA TGTGCCAGCAGCGTAGAGGCGAGTGGTGAGCAGTTCTTC.

With regard to this clonotype: A much larger clone lies a single base off, so this may be a read error. The chain recombines TRBV5-6 with TRBJ2-5; D possibly corresponds to TRBD1 (6 bases). The CDR3 extends over 13 amino acids. Germline CDR1 and CDR2: SGHDT and YYEEEE. CDR3 nucleotide sequence: TGTGTCAGCAGCCAAGACAGGCCAGAGACCCAGTACTTC. As protein: CVSSQDRPETQYF.

This clonotype showed up many times. The gene calls are TRBV28 and TRBJ2-1; 14 positions agree with TRBD2. Germline loops: CDR1 MDHEN, CDR2 SYDVKM. V lost 6 bases and J lost 1; bases outside the gene matches: 11. The CDR3 is made up of 19 amino acids. Here the CDR3 reads CASSRRLAGGPDSYNEQFF. In DNA, the CDR3 is TGTGCCAGCAGCCGAAGACTAGCGGGAGGGCCTGATTCCTACAATGAGCAGTTCTTC.

At least ten counts were recorded for this clonotype. The chain uses TRBV7-2 and TRBJ2-7, with D unclear. Germline values: CDR1 SGHTA, CDR2 FQGNSA. This CDR3 has 15 residues. The V end lost 1 base, the J end lost 2 bases, and 12 bases lay between the germline ends. CDR3 region: CASSLVGPRTYEQYF. The CDR3 nucleotides read TGTGCCAGCAGCTTAGTAGGGCCGAGGACCTACGAGCAGTACTTC. Full variable domain (missing parts from reference TRBV7-2 and TRBJ2-7): GAGVSQSPSNKVTEKGKDVELRCDPISGHTALYWYRQSLGQGLEFLIYFQGNSAPDKSGLPSDRFSAERTGGSVSTLTIQRTQQEDSAVYLCASSLVGPRTYEQYFGPGTRLTVT.